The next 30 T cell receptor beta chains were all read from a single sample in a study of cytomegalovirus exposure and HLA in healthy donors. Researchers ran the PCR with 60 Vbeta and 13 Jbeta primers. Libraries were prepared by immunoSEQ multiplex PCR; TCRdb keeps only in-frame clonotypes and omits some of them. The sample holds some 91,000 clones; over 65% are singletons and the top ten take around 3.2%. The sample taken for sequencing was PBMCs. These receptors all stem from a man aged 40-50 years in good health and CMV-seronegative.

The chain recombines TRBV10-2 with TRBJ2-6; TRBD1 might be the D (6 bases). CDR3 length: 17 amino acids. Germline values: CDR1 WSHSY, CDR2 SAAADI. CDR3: CATTGSNWGSGANVLTF. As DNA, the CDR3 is TGCGCAACTACAGGGAGCAATTGGGGCTCTGGGGCCAACGTCCTGACTTTC.

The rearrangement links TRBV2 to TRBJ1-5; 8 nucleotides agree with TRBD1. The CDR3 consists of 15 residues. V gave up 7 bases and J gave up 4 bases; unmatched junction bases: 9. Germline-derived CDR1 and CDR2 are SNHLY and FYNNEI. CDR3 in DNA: TGTGCCAGCACCGTGGACCAGGGGGCGAATCAGCCCCAGCATTTT. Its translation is CASTVDQGANQPQHF.

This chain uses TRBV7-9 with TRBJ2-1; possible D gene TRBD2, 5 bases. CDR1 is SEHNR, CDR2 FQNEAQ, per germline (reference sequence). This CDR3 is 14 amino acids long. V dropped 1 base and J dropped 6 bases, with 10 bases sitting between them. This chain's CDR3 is CASSLGTETNEQFF. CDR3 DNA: TGTGCCAGCAGCTTAGGGACTGAGACCAATGAGCAGTTCTTC.

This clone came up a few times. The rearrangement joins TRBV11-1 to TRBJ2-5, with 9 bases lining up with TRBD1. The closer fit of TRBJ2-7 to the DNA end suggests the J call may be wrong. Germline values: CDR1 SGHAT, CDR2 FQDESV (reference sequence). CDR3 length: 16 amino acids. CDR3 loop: CASSGRRDRVIYEQYF. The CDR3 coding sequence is TGTGCCAGCAGCGGACGCCGGGACAGGGTAATCTACGAGCAGTACTTC.

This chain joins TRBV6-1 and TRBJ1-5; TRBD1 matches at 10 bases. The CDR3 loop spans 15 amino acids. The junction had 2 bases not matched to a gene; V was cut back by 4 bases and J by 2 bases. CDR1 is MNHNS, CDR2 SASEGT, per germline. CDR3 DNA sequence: TGTGCCAGCAGTGCGGGGACAGGGGGCAATCAGCCCCAGCATTTT. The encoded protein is CASSAGTGGNQPQHF.

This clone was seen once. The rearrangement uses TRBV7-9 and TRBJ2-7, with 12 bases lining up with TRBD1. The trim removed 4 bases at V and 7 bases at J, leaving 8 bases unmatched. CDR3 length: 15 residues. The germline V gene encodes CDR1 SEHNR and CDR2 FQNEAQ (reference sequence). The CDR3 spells CASSYPGQGAAEQYF. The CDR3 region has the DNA TGTGCCAGCAGCTACCCGGGACAGGGGGCTGCTGAGCAGTACTTC.

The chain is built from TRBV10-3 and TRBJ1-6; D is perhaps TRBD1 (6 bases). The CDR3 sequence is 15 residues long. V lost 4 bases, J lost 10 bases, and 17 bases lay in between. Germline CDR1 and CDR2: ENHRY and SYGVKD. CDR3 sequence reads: CAISVETGSASPLHF. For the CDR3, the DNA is TGTGCCATCAGTGTGGAGACAGGTAGTGCCTCACCCCTCCACTTT.

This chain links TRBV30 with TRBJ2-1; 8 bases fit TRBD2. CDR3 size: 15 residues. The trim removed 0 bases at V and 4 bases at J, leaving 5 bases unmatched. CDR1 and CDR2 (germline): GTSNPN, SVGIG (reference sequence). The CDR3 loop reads CAWSVLAGGYNEQFF. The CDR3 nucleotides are TGTGCCTGGAGTGTACTTGCGGGAGGTTACAATGAGCAGTTCTTC. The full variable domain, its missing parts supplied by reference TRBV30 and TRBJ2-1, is SQTIHQWPATLVQPVGSPLSLECTVEGTSNPNLYWYRQAAGRGLQLLFYSVGIGQISSEVPQNLSASRPQDRQFILSSKKLLLSDSGFYLCAWSVLAGGYNEQFFGPGTRLTVL.

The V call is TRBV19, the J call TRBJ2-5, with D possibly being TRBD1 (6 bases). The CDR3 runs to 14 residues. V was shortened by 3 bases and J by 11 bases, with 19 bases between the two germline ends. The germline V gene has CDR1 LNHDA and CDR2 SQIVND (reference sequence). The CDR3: CASSISGGPTGQYF. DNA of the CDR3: TGTGCCAGTAGTATTTCAGGCGGCCCCACAGGGCAGTACTTC.

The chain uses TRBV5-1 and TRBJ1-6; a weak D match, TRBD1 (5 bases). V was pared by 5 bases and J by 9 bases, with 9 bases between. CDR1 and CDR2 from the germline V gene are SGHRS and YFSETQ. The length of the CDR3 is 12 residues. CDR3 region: CASRQGGSPLHF. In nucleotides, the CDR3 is TGCGCCAGCAGGCAGGGAGGTTCACCCCTCCACTTT.

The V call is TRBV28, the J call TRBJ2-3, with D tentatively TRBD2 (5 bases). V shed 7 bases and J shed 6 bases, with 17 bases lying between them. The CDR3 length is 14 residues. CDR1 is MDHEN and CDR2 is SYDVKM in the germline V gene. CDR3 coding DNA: TGTGCCAGCAACACCCCGGCGGGTTGGGATACGCAGTATTTT. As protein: CASNTPAGWDTQYF.

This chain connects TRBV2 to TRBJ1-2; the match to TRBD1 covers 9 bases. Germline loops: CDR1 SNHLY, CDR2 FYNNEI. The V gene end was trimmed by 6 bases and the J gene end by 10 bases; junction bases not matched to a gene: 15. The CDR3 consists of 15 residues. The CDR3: CASSSGTGNGRVYTF. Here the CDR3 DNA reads TGTGCCAGCAGCAGTGGGACAGGGAACGGACGGGTCTACACCTTC.

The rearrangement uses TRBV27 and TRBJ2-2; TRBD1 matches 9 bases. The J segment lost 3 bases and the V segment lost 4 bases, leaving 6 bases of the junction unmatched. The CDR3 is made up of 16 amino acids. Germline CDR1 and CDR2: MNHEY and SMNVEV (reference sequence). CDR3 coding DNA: TGTGCCAGCAGTTCGGGACAGGGTAGGGACACCGGGGAGCTGTTTTTT. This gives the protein CASSSGQGRDTGELFF.

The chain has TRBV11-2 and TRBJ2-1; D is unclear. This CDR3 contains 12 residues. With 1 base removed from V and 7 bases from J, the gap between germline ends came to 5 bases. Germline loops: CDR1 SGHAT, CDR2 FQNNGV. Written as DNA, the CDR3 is TGTGCCAGCAGCTTAGTCCGTAATGAGCAGTTCTTC. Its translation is CASSLVRNEQFF.

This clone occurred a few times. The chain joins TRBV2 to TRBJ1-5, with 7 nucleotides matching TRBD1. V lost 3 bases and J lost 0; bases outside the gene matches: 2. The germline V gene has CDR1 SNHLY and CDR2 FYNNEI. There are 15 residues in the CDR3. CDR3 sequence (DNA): TGTGCCAGCAGTGAGACAGGGTTTAGCAATCAGCCCCAGCATTTT. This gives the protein CASSETGFSNQPQHF.

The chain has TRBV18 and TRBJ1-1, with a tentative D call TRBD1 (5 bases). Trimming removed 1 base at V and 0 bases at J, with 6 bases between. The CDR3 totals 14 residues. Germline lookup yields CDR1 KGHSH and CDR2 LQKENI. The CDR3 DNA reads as TGTGCCAGCTCACCACGGGACTTGAACACTGAAGCTTTCTTT. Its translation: CASSPRDLNTEAFF.

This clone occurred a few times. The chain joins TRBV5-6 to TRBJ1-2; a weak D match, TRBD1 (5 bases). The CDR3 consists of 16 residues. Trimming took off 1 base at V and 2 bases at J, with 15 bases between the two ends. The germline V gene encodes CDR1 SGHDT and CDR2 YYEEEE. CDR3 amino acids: CASSLSPWGSNYGYTF. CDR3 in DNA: TGTGCCAGCAGCTTGTCGCCCTGGGGCAGCAACTATGGCTACACCTTC.

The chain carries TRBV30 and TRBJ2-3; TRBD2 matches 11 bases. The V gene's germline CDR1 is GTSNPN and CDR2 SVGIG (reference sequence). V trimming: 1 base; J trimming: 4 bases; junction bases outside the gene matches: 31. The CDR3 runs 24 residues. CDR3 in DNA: TGTGCCTGGAGTGCTGGGACACTACCCCCCCTAGCGGGAGGCCAGGGGGCCAACCCAGATACGCAGTATTTT. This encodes CAWSAGTLPPLAGGQGANPDTQYF.

The CDR3 protein is CSVRREPMGKLFF. CDR3 in DNA: TGCAGCGTCCGCCGGGAGCCGATGGGGAAACTGTTTTTT. The V and J genes are TRBV29-1 and TRBJ1-4; D is undetermined. This CDR3 has 13 amino acids. Between the trimmed V and J ends, which lost 6 bases and 11 bases, there was a span of 19 bases. CDR1 and CDR2 (germline): SQVTM, ANQGSEA.

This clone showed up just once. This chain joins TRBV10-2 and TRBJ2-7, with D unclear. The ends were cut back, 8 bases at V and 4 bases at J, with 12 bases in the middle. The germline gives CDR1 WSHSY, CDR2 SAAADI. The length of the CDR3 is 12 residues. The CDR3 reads CASSGGGYEQYF. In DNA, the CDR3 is TGCGCCAGCTCGGGTGGCGGTTACGAGCAGTACTTC.

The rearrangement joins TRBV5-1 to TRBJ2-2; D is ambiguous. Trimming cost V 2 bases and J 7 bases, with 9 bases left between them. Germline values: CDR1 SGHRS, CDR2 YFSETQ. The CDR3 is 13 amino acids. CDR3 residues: CASSFDFGGELFF. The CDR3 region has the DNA TGCGCCAGCAGCTTTGACTTCGGCGGGGAGCTGTTTTTT.

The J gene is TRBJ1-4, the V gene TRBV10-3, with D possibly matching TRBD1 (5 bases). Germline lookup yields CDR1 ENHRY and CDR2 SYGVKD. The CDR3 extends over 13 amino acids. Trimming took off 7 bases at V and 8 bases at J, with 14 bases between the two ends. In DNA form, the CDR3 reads TGTGCCATCACCGGGGGGTCCGGAGAAAAACTGTTTTTT. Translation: CAITGGSGEKLFF.

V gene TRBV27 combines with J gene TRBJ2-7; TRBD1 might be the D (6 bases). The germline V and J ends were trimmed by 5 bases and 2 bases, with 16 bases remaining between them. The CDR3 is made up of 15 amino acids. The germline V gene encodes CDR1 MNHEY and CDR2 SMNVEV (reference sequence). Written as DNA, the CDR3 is TGTGCCAGCAGTCACGACACAGGGTTGGCCTACGAGCAGTACTTC. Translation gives CASSHDTGLAYEQYF.

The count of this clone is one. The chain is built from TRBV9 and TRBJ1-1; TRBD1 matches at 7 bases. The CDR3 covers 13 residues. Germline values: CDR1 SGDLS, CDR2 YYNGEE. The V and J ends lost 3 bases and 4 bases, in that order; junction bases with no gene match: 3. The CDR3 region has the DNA TGTGCCAGCAGCGCCCGGGACAGCACTGAAGCTTTCTTT. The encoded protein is CASSARDSTEAFF.

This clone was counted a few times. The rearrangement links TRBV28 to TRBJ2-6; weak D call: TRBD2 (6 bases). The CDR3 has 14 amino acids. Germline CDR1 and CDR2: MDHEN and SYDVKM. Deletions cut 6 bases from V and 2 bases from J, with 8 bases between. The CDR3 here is CASRGGTGANVLTF. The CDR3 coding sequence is TGTGCCAGCAGAGGAGGGACTGGGGCCAACGTCCTGACTTTC.

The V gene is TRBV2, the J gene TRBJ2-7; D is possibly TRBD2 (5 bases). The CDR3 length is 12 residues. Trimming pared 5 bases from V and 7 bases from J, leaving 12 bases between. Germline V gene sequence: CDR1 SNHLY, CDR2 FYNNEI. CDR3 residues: CASSQERVEQYF. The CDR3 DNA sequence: TGTGCCAGCAGTCAGGAGAGGGTTGAGCAGTACTTC.

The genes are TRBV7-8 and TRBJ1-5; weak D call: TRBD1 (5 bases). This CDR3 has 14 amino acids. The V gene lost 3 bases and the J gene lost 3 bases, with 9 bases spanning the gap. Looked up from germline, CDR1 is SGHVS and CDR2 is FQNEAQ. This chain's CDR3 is CASSLGQHNQPQHF. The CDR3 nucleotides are TGTGCCAGCAGCTTGGGGCAACACAATCAGCCCCAGCATTTT.

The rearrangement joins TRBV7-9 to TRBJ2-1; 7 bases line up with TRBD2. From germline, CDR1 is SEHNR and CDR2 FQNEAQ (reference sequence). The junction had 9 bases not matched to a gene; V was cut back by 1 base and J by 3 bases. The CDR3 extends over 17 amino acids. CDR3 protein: CASSLEIGLADYNEQFF. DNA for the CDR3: TGTGCCAGCAGCTTAGAGATTGGGCTAGCGGACTACAATGAGCAGTTCTTC.

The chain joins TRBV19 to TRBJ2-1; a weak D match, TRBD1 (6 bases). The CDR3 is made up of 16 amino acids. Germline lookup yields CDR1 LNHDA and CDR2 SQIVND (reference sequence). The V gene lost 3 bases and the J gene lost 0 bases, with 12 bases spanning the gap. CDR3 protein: CASSIERGSSYNEQFF. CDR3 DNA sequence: TGTGCCAGTAGTATCGAGAGGGGGAGCTCCTACAATGAGCAGTTCTTC.

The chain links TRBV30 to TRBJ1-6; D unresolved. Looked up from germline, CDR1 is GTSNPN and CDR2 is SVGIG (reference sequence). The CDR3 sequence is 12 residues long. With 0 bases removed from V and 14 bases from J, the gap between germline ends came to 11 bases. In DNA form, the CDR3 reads TGTGCCTGGAGTGTACGAGTGCTCACCCTCCACTTT. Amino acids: CAWSVRVLTLHF.